This T cell receptor beta chain was retrieved from a study of T cell therapy after organ transplantation. General study findings and limits: Nonresponders had marked pretherapy clonal expansions and little post-therapy change. Effects of concurrent antirejection and antiviral medications were not evaluable. Endogenous clonotypes not in therapy products appeared after therapy alongside transferred ones.

The CDR3 is 15 residues long. V shed 7 bases, J shed 4 bases, and the junction held 8 bases outside the gene matches. Germline assignment: CDR1 WNHNN and CDR2 SYGVQD (reference sequence). Produced via immunoSEQ multiplex PCR; TCRdb's table is partial and in-frame only. The sample gives approximately 20,000 clones, 81% of which show up once; around a tenth is in the top ten. On this clone itself: The antigen remains undetermined.

Indicated time point: 4-8 weeks after completion of therapy. The sample here was CD8+ T cells from blood, taken after autologous CMV-specific T cell therapy. The chain employs TRBV10-1 and TRBJ2-3, with 10 bases that match TRBD1. This clonotype was obtained from a human patient who had received a solid organ transplant and had CMV disease. A subset of T cells may come from the graft donor. CDR3 DNA: TGCGCCAGCAAAATGGACAGGGGGTTTCCAGATACGCAGTATTTT. This codes for CASKMDRGFPDTQYF.